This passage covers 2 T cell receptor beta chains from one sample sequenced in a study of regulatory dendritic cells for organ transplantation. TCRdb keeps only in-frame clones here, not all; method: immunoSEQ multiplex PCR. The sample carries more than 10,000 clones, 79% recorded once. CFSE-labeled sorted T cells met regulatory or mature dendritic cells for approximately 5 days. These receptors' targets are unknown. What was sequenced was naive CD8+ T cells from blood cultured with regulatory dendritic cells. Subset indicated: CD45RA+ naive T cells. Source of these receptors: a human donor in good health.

The CDR3 DNA reads TGCGCCAGCAGCCAAGATGTGACAGGTTGGGATGAAAAACTGTTTTTT. It codes for CASSQDVTGWDEKLFF. The V and J genes are TRBV4-3 and TRBJ1-4, with TRBD1 as a possible D gene (6 bases). The CDR3 is 16 amino acids. The germline V gene encodes CDR1 LGHNA and CDR2 YSLEER. V was clipped by 0 bases and J by 6 bases, with 14 bases between them.

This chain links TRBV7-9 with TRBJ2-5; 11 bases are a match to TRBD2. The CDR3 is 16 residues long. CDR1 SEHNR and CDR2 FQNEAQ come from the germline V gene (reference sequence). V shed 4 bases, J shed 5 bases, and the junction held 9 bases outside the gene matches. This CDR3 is CASSYLAGGPSETQYF. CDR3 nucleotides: TGTGCCAGCAGCTACTTAGCGGGGGGGCCGTCGGAGACCCAGTACTTC.